This is a list of T cell receptor beta chains from one sample in a study of blood T cell repertoires in COVID-19. Sequenced by immunoSEQ multiplex PCR; TCRdb stores in-frame clones only, minus some. The sample records roughly 73,000 clones, 70% to 90% being singletons. Specimen: peripheral blood. These TCRs come from a man between 70 and 80 years old with active COVID-19. The CDR3 runs from the conserved cysteine through the conserved F or W. The order of the fields is V gene, D gene, clone size, J gene, CDR3 protein, CDR3 DNA. D genes are given only for firm matches. Clone size appears in some rows only: once, few, many, or a class for an expanded clone.

v_call: TRBV6-6; d_call: .; clone_size: .; j_call: TRBJ1-2; cdr3_aa: CASSPTDGGYGYTF; cdr3_nt: TGTGCCAGCAGCCCCACGGACGGGGGCTATGGCTACACCTTC
v_call: TRBV28; d_call: .; clone_size: .; j_call: TRBJ2-7; cdr3_aa: CASSLGGQGNYEQYF; cdr3_nt: TGTGCCAGCAGTTTAGGTGGGCAGGGGAACTACGAGCAGTACTTC
v_call: TRBV3-1/TRBV3-2; d_call: .; clone_size: .; j_call: TRBJ1-1; cdr3_aa: CASSPMIRQGTPNTEAFF; cdr3_nt: TGTGCCAGCAGCCCGATGATCCGACAAGGGACACCGAACACTGAAGCTTTCTTT
v_call: TRBV4-1; d_call: TRBD2; clone_size: .; j_call: TRBJ2-7; cdr3_aa: CASKGTSRSYEQYF; cdr3_nt: TGCGCCAGCAAAGGGACTAGCCGTTCCTACGAGCAGTACTTC
v_call: TRBV5-4; d_call: .; clone_size: few; j_call: TRBJ1-2; cdr3_aa: CASSADRSGGYTF; cdr3_nt: TGTGCCAGCAGCGCGGACAGATCTGGTGGCTACACCTTC
v_call: TRBV5-1; d_call: TRBD2; clone_size: .; j_call: TRBJ2-1; cdr3_aa: CASSPTGGRVWDEQFF; cdr3_nt: TGCGCCAGCAGCCCGACCGGCGGGAGGGTCTGGGATGAGCAGTTCTTC
v_call: TRBV4-2; d_call: TRBD1; clone_size: .; j_call: TRBJ1-4; cdr3_aa: CASSQAGTGVRGEKLFF; cdr3_nt: TGTGCCAGCAGCCAAGCCGGGACAGGGGTGCGGGGGGAAAAACTGTTTTTT
v_call: TRBV27; d_call: .; clone_size: .; j_call: TRBJ1-1; cdr3_aa: CASTLHRDGVAFF; cdr3_nt: TGTGCCAGCACCCTCCACAGGGACGGTGTAGCTTTCTTT
v_call: TRBV5-4; d_call: .; clone_size: .; j_call: TRBJ2-1; cdr3_aa: CASSRGPAGPMGTPNEQFF; cdr3_nt: TGTGCCAGCAGCCGCGGGCCTGCGGGGCCAATGGGAACTCCCAATGAGCAGTTCTTC
v_call: TRBV19; d_call: .; clone_size: .; j_call: TRBJ2-7; cdr3_aa: CASSTPAQQYF; cdr3_nt: TGTGCCAGTAGTACCCCAGCGCAGCAGTACTTC
v_call: TRBV4-1; d_call: TRBD2; clone_size: .; j_call: TRBJ2-7; cdr3_aa: CASSPGGVTTYEQYF; cdr3_nt: TGCGCCAGCAGCCCTGGGGGGGTCACAACCTACGAGCAGTACTTC
v_call: TRBV4-2; d_call: TRBD1; clone_size: .; j_call: TRBJ2-5; cdr3_aa: CASSQDGQGARETQYF; cdr3_nt: TGTGCCAGCAGCCAAGACGGACAGGGGGCGAGGGAGACCCAGTACTTC
v_call: TRBV7-2; d_call: TRBD2; clone_size: .; j_call: TRBJ2-3; cdr3_aa: CASSLEGGRGLDTQYF; cdr3_nt: TGTGCCAGCAGCTTAGAGGGCGGGAGAGGCCTCGATACGCAGTATTTT
v_call: TRBV14; d_call: .; clone_size: .; j_call: TRBJ2-1; cdr3_aa: CASSQGLGVAYNEQFF; cdr3_nt: TGTGCCAGCAGCCAAGGTTTAGGGGTTGCCTACAATGAGCAGTTCTTC
v_call: TRBV6-5; d_call: .; clone_size: .; j_call: TRBJ2-5; cdr3_aa: CASSYSGETQYF; cdr3_nt: TGTGCCAGCAGTTACTCGGGCGAGACCCAGTACTTC
v_call: TRBV5-1; d_call: .; clone_size: .; j_call: TRBJ2-7; cdr3_aa: CASSLDGRGYEQYF; cdr3_nt: TGCGCCAGCAGCTTGGATGGCAGGGGCTACGAGCAGTACTTC
v_call: TRBV27; d_call: TRBD1; clone_size: .; j_call: TRBJ1-2; cdr3_aa: CASSPGQGGGYTF; cdr3_nt: TGTGCCAGCAGCCCAGGACAGGGAGGCGGCTACACCTTC
v_call: TRBV19; d_call: TRBD1; clone_size: .; j_call: TRBJ2-7; cdr3_aa: CASRPGQGSYEQYF; cdr3_nt: TGTGCCAGTAGGCCAGGACAGGGCTCCTACGAGCAGTACTTC
v_call: TRBV16; d_call: .; clone_size: .; j_call: TRBJ2-7; cdr3_aa: CASSRMNRDEQYF; cdr3_nt: TGTGCCAGCAGCCGGATGAACAGGGACGAGCAGTACTTC
v_call: TRBV7-2; d_call: .; clone_size: once; j_call: TRBJ1-6; cdr3_aa: CASSYLAGQSSPLHF; cdr3_nt: TGTGCCAGCAGCTACCTAGCTGGACAGTCTTCACCCCTCCACTTT
v_call: TRBV11-1; d_call: TRBD1; clone_size: .; j_call: TRBJ2-1; cdr3_aa: CATSPPGTGYNEQFF; cdr3_nt: TGTGCCACCTCCCCACCGGGGACAGGGTACAATGAGCAGTTCTTC
v_call: TRBV6-5; d_call: TRBD1; clone_size: .; j_call: TRBJ1-3; cdr3_aa: CASRRDSLPGNTIYF; cdr3_nt: TGTGCCAGCAGGCGGGACAGCCTCCCTGGAAACACCATATATTTT
v_call: TRBV2; d_call: TRBD1; clone_size: .; j_call: TRBJ1-1; cdr3_aa: CASSGPWDRGEAFF; cdr3_nt: TGTGCCAGCAGTGGACCCTGGGACAGGGGGGAAGCTTTCTTT
v_call: TRBV28; d_call: .; clone_size: .; j_call: TRBJ1-2; cdr3_aa: CASTLGGGAGGYTF; cdr3_nt: TGTGCCAGCACCTTAGGGGGGGGCGCGGGAGGCTACACCTTC
v_call: TRBV23-1; d_call: .; clone_size: once; j_call: TRBJ2-3; cdr3_aa: CARGGFCTDTQYF; cdr3_nt: TGCGCCAGGGGGGGATTTTGCACAGATACGCAGTATTTT
v_call: TRBV9; d_call: .; clone_size: .; j_call: TRBJ2-3; cdr3_aa: CASSPGQAGFTDTQYF; cdr3_nt: TGTGCCAGCAGCCCCGGACAGGCGGGGTTCACAGATACGCAGTATTTT
v_call: TRBV19; d_call: .; clone_size: .; j_call: TRBJ2-3; cdr3_aa: CASSIFQGRTDTQYF; cdr3_nt: TGTGCCAGTAGTATTTTCCAGGGGCGCACAGATACGCAGTATTTT
v_call: TRBV29-1; d_call: TRBD2; clone_size: .; j_call: TRBJ2-3; cdr3_aa: CSVDTVAGSSTDTQYF; cdr3_nt: TGCAGCGTTGACACGGTAGCGGGGTCTAGCACAGATACGCAGTATTTT
v_call: TRBV7-9; d_call: .; clone_size: .; j_call: TRBJ1-3; cdr3_aa: CASSPPGAIYF; cdr3_nt: TGTGCCAGCAGTCCCCCAGGGGCCATATATTTT
v_call: TRBV9; d_call: .; clone_size: .; j_call: TRBJ2-2; cdr3_aa: CASSGRLSGELFF; cdr3_nt: TGTGCCAGCAGCGGAAGACTCTCCGGGGAGCTGTTTTTT
v_call: TRBV6-2/TRBV6-3; d_call: .; clone_size: .; j_call: TRBJ1-4; cdr3_aa: CASSYRPGEKLFF; cdr3_nt: TGTGCCAGCAGTTATCGGCCGGGAGAAAAACTGTTTTTT
v_call: TRBV6-1; d_call: TRBD2; clone_size: .; j_call: TRBJ2-3; cdr3_aa: CASSEGLGLAGTDTQYF; cdr3_nt: TGTGCCAGCAGTGAAGGCTTGGGACTAGCGGGAACAGATACGCAGTATTTT
v_call: TRBV5-6; d_call: .; clone_size: .; j_call: TRBJ1-1; cdr3_aa: CASSGGPMNTEAFF; cdr3_nt: TGTGCCAGCAGCGGGGGCCCCATGAACACTGAAGCTTTCTTT
v_call: TRBV11-3; d_call: .; clone_size: .; j_call: TRBJ1-4; cdr3_aa: CASSLDGLARNEKLFF; cdr3_nt: TGTGCCAGCAGCTTAGATGGTCTGGCCAGGAACGAAAAACTGTTTTTT
v_call: TRBV5-4; d_call: .; clone_size: .; j_call: TRBJ2-3; cdr3_aa: CASSPPRRGTDTQYF; cdr3_nt: TGTGCCAGCAGCCCCCCCAGGCGCGGCACAGATACGCAGTATTTT
v_call: TRBV28; d_call: .; clone_size: .; j_call: TRBJ2-6; cdr3_aa: CASSWAGGPSGANVLTF; cdr3_nt: TGTGCCAGCAGTTGGGCAGGTGGTCCTTCTGGGGCCAACGTCCTGACTTTC
v_call: TRBV5-1; d_call: .; clone_size: few; j_call: TRBJ2-3; cdr3_aa: CASSLVSSSPLTDTQYF; cdr3_nt: TGCGCCAGCAGCTTGGTCTCGTCCAGTCCCCTCACAGATACGCAGTATTTT
v_call: TRBV5-4; d_call: TRBD1; clone_size: .; j_call: TRBJ2-7; cdr3_aa: CASTDRASSYEQYF; cdr3_nt: TGTGCCAGCACAGACAGGGCGTCCTCCTACGAGCAGTACTTC
v_call: TRBV28; d_call: .; clone_size: once; j_call: TRBJ2-1; cdr3_aa: CASSLDPQGPNEQFF; cdr3_nt: TGTGCCAGCAGTTTAGATCCGCAGGGGCCCAATGAGCAGTTCTTC
v_call: TRBV5-5; d_call: TRBD2; clone_size: .; j_call: TRBJ2-2; cdr3_aa: CASRRGLAGGPVVELFF; cdr3_nt: TGTGCCAGCAGACGGGGGCTAGCGGGAGGGCCGGTAGTGGAGCTGTTTTTT
v_call: TRBV7-9; d_call: TRBD2; clone_size: .; j_call: TRBJ2-7; cdr3_aa: CASSLARGDPGREQYF; cdr3_nt: TGTGCCAGCAGCTTAGCGCGGGGGGACCCTGGACGCGAGCAGTACTTC
v_call: TRBV6-6; d_call: TRBD1; clone_size: .; j_call: TRBJ2-3; cdr3_aa: CASSFRTGAGADTQYF; cdr3_nt: TGTGCCAGCAGTTTCCGGACAGGGGCCGGAGCAGATACGCAGTATTTT
v_call: TRBV9; d_call: .; clone_size: .; j_call: TRBJ2-2; cdr3_aa: CASSVGGGTGELFF; cdr3_nt: TGTGCCAGCAGCGTAGGAGGTGGTACCGGGGAGCTGTTTTTT
v_call: TRBV30; d_call: TRBD1; clone_size: .; j_call: TRBJ2-7; cdr3_aa: CAWSAGTGGRF; cdr3_nt: TGTGCCTGGAGTGCGGGGACAGGGGGCCGCTTC
v_call: TRBV5-1; d_call: TRBD1; clone_size: .; j_call: TRBJ2-1; cdr3_aa: CASSPVWGDGGRGLGSYNEQFF; cdr3_nt: TGCGCCAGCAGCCCCGTTTGGGGGGACGGAGGCAGGGGGCTCGGCTCCTACAATGAGCAGTTCTTC
v_call: TRBV11-3; d_call: TRBD2; clone_size: .; j_call: TRBJ2-1; cdr3_aa: CASSPRLAGGNNEQFF; cdr3_nt: TGTGCCAGCAGCCCCCGACTAGCGGGAGGGAACAATGAGCAGTTCTTC
v_call: TRBV7-7; d_call: TRBD1; clone_size: .; j_call: TRBJ2-1; cdr3_aa: CASRPPLGTGGNEQFF; cdr3_nt: TGTGCTAGCAGACCCCCGCTCGGGACAGGGGGGAATGAGCAGTTCTTC
v_call: TRBV6-6; d_call: TRBD1; clone_size: .; j_call: TRBJ2-1; cdr3_aa: CASSSLDRGNNEQFF; cdr3_nt: TGTGCCAGCAGTTCCCTTGACAGGGGGAACAATGAGCAGTTCTTC
v_call: TRBV10-3; d_call: TRBD1; clone_size: .; j_call: TRBJ1-1; cdr3_aa: CAISDGDRVNTEAFF; cdr3_nt: TGTGCCATCAGTGACGGGGACAGGGTGAACACTGAAGCTTTCTTT
v_call: TRBV5-6; d_call: TRBD2; clone_size: .; j_call: TRBJ2-5; cdr3_aa: CASRASGRVGETQYF; cdr3_nt: TGTGCCAGCAGAGCTAGCGGGAGGGTGGGAGAGACCCAGTACTTC